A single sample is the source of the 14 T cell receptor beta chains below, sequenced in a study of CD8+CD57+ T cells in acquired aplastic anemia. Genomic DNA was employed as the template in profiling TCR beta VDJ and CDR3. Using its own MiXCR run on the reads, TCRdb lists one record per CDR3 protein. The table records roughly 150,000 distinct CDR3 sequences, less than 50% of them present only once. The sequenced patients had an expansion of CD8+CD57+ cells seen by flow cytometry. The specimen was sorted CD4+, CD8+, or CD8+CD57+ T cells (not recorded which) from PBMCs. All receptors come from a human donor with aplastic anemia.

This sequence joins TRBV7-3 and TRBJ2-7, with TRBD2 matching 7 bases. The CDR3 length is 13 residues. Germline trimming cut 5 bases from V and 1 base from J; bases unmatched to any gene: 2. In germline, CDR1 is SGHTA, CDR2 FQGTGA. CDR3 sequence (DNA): TGTGCCAGCAGCCCAGCGGGATCCTACGAGCAGTACTTC. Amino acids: CASSPAGSYEQYF.

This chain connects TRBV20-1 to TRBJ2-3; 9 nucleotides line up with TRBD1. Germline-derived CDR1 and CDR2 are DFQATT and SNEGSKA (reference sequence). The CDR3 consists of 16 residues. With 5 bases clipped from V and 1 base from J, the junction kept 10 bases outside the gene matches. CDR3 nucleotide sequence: TGCAGTGCTCACCTAGGGACAGGGAGAGGCACAGATACGCAGTATTTT. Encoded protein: CSAHLGTGRGTDTQYF.

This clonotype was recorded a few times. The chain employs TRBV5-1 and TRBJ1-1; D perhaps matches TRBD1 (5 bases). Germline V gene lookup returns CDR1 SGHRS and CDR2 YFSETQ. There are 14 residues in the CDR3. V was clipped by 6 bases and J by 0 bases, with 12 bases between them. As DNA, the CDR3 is TGCGCCAGCATGTACGGGGGAATGAACACTGAAGCTTTCTTT. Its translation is CASMYGGMNTEAFF.

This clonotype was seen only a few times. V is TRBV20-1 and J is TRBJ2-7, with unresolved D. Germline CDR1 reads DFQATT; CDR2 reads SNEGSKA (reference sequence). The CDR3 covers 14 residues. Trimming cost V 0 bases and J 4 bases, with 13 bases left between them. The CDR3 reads CSARDLQKEYEQYF. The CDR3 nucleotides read TGCAGTGCTAGAGATTTACAGAAGGAGTACGAGCAGTACTTC.

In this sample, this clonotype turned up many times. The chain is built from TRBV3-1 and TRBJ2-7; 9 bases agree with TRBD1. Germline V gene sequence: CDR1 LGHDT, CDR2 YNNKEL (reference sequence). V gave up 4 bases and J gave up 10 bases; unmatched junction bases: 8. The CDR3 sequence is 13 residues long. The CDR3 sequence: CASSPVQGAAQYV. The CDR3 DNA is TGTGCCAGCAGCCCCGTACAGGGGGCGGCCCAGTACGTC.

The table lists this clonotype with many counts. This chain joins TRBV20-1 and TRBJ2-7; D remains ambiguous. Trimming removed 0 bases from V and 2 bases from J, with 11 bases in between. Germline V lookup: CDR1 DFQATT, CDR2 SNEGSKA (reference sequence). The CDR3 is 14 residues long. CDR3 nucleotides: TGCAGTGCTAGAGATCGTCCGGTTCCCTACGAGCAGTACTTC. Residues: CSARDRPVPYEQYF.

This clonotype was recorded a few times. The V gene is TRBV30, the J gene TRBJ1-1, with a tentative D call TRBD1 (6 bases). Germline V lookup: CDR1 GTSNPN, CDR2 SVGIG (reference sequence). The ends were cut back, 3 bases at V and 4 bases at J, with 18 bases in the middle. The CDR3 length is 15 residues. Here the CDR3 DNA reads TGTGCCTGGAGAAAGCGGCGAGAGGGGGGCACTGAAGCTTTCTTT. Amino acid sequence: CAWRKRREGGTEAFF.

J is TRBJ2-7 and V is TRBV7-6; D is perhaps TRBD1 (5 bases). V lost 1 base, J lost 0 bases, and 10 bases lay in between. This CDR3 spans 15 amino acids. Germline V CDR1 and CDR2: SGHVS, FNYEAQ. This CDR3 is CASSLGGASSYEQYF. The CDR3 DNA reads TGTGCCAGCAGCTTAGGTGGGGCAAGCTCCTACGAGCAGTACTTC. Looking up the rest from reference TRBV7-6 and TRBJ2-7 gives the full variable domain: GAGVSQSPRYKVTKRGQDVALRCDPISGHVSLYWYRQALGQGPEFLTYFNYEAQQDKSGLPNDRFSAERPEGSISTLTIQRTEQRDSAMYRCASSLGGASSYEQYFGPGTRLTVT.

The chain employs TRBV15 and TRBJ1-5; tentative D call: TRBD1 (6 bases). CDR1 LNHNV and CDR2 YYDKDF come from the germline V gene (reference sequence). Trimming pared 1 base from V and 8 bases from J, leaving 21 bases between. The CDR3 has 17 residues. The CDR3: CATSRVKGGTGFEPQHF. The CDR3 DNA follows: TGTGCCACCAGCAGAGTCAAAGGGGGGACCGGGTTTGAGCCCCAGCATTTT.

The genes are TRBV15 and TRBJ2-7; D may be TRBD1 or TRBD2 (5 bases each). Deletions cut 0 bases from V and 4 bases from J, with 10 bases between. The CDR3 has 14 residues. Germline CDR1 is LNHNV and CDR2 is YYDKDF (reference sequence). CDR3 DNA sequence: TGTGCCACCAGCAGAGATGGGGGTTCTTACGAGCAGTACTTC. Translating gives CATSRDGGSYEQYF.

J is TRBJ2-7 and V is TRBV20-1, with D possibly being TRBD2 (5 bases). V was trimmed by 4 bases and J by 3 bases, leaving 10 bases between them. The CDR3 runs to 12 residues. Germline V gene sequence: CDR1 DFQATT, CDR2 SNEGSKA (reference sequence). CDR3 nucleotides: TGCAGTGCTACTCCCAGCGGCTACGAGCAGTACGTC. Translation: CSATPSGYEQYV.

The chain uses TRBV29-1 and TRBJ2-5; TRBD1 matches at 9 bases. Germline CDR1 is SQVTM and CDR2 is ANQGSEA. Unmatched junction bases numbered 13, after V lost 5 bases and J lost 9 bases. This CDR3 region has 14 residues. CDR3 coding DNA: TGCAGCGTTACGGACCTGGACAGGGGAAAGGCCCAGTACTTC. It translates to CSVTDLDRGKAQYF.

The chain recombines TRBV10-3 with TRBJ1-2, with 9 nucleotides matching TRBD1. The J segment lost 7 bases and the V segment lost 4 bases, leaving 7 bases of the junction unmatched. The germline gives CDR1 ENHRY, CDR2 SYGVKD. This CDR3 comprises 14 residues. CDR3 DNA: TGTGCCATCAGTGGGGAACAGGGGGCGCGTGGCTACACCTTC. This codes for CAISGEQGARGYTF.

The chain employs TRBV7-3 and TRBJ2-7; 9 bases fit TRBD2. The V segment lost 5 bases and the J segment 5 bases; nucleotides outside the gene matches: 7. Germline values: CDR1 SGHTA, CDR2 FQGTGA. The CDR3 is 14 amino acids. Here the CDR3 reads CASSPGTSYNEQYV. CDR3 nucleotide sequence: TGTGCCAGCAGCCCGGGGACTAGCTACAACGAGCAGTACGTC.